What follows are 26 T cell receptor beta chains derived from one specimen sequenced in a study of tumor and adjacent non-tumor tissue in lung cancer (dated by TCRdb to 2017 to 2018). The method was multiplex PCR. Sequenced using an Illumina HiSeq 2500. TCRbeta libraries were constructed through three rounds of nested PCR with primers (Table S4) according to protocols modified from ARM-PCR. TCRdb handled the public reads itself, with Q25 trimming in fastp and clone calling in MiXCR, and kept productive beta chains. All rows with the same CDR3 protein become a single entry with the most common DNA and genes. The sample table lists roughly 44,000 distinct CDR3 sequences, 60% to 70% of them with a count of one. In total, the top ten clones hold about 20% of the sample. RNA was extracted from bulk unsorted tissue and checked for quality with a NanoDrop ND-1000 and an Agilent 2100. The normal lung samples consisted of distant non-tumor tissue collected more than 3 cm from the tumor edge.

Material for sequencing was distant non-tumor lung tissue. The receptors shown here come from a woman aged 35 to 49 with non-small cell lung cancer.

Note on this clonotype: One end of the junction fails to match germline, which may point to a read error. The CDR3 region is CAISRTGSGQYF. The DNA for the CDR3 is TGTGCCATCAGCCGGACAGGGTCCGGGCAGTACTTC. This chain connects TRBV11-2 to TRBJ2-7, with 8 bases matching TRBD1. The CDR3 is made up of 12 amino acids. Germline V gives CDR1 SGHAT, CDR2 FQNNGV.

This clonotype has only a few counts. Since a much larger clone is just one base distant, this may be a read error. Without the conserved terminal phenylalanine or tryptophan, this CDR3 likely stems from a read error. The rearrangement uses TRBV6-1 and TRBJ2-7; 9 bases are a match to TRBD1. CDR1 MNHNS and CDR2 SASEGT come from the germline V gene. The CDR3 sequence is 15 residues long. Trimming took 6 bases from V and 0 from J; bases not matched to a gene: 6. The CDR3 nucleotides are TGTGCCAGCAGAACTGACAGGGGGATCTCCTACGAGCAGTACCTC. The encoded protein is CASRTDRGISYEQYL.

This clonotype has more than one count but fewer than ten. One base away lies a much larger clone, so this may be a sequencing read error. The J gene is TRBJ2-5, the V gene TRBV14, with D tentatively TRBD2 (5 bases). Germline CDR1 SGHDN, CDR2 FVKESK. The V end lost 4 bases, the J end lost 7 bases, and 16 bases lay between the germline ends. The CDR3 runs 14 residues. The CDR3 DNA follows: TGTGCCAGCAGCCTGAGACCGATGGCGGGGACCCAGTACTTC. This translates into CASSLRPMAGTQYF.

Worth noting for this clonotype: The CDR3 carries no conserved terminal phenylalanine or tryptophan, so it likely arises from a read error. The chain combines TRBV30 with TRBJ2-1; 7 nucleotides line up with TRBD2. Per germline, CDR1 GTSNPN and CDR2 SVGIG (reference sequence). The CDR3 is 12 residues long. The J segment lost 4 bases and the V segment lost 8 bases, leaving 5 bases of the junction unmatched. CDR3 sequence reads: CAPHGGYNEQFL. In nucleotides, the CDR3 is TGTGCCCCACACGGGGGGTACAATGAGCAGTTCTTA.

The chain joins TRBV7-9 to TRBJ2-2; D is uncertain. Per the germline V gene, CDR1 is SEHNR and CDR2 is FQNEAQ (reference sequence). The CDR3 contains 15 residues. With 1 base removed from V and 6 bases from J, the gap between germline ends came to 12 bases. The CDR3 region is CASSLETRPAGELFF. DNA for the CDR3: TGTGCCAGCAGCTTAGAAACGAGGCCGGCCGGGGAGCTGTTTTTT.

With respect to this clonotype: The conserved final phenylalanine or tryptophan is absent from the CDR3, which likely points to a read error. The DNA is omitted, as the CDR3 cannot be located on it reliably, and the CDR3 follows TCRdb's listing. This chain joins TRBV29-1 and TRBJ2-1; the table's D call, TRBD2, was not checked against the DNA. The V gene's germline CDR1 is SQVTM and CDR2 ANQGSEA. The CDR3 adds up to 15 amino acids, both ends counted. The CDR3 loop reads CSVDDSSGIVNELFI.

This clonotype was seen ten or more times. The rearrangement uses TRBV5-1 and TRBJ1-2; 8 positions agree with TRBD1. Trimming took 2 bases from V and 2 from J; bases not matched to a gene: 2. CDR1 is SGHRS and CDR2 is YFSETQ in the germline V gene. CDR3 length equals 14 residues. The CDR3 reads CASSFGQGNYGYTF. CDR3 bases: TGCGCCAGCAGCTTTGGACAGGGAAACTATGGCTACACCTTC.

This clonotype is labeled as medium-sized (0.01 to 0.1%). This chain links TRBV11-2 with TRBJ2-5, with TRBD1 matching 10 bases. The germline V gene encodes CDR1 SGHAT and CDR2 FQNNGV. V dropped 2 bases and J dropped 5; count of bases not matched to a gene: 14. The CDR3 runs to 18 residues. The CDR3 loop is CASSLPSGQGKRGETQYF. Here the CDR3 DNA reads TGTGCCAGCAGCTTACCCTCGGGACAGGGGAAGCGTGGGGAGACCCAGTACTTC.

Remarks on this clonotype: Lacking the conserved final phenylalanine or tryptophan, this CDR3 likely reflects a read error. The chain is built from TRBV6-1 and TRBJ2-7; D uncertain. This CDR3 is 14 amino acids long. Germline lookup yields CDR1 MNHNS and CDR2 SASEGT. V was clipped by 2 bases and J by 7 bases, with 15 bases between them. The CDR3 sequence: CASSESGEYGEQYI. In nucleotides, the CDR3 is TGTGCCAGCAGTGAATCGGGTGAGTATGGGGAGCAGTACATC.

The genes are TRBV18 and TRBJ2-5, with D unresolved. V gave up 2 bases and J gave up 5 bases, with 9 bases separating them. Germline values: CDR1 KGHSH, CDR2 LQKENI. CDR3 size: 13 residues. CDR3 amino acids: CASSPGQSETQYF. The CDR3 DNA follows: TGTGCCAGCTCACCAGGGCAATCGGAGACCCAGTACTTC. The full variable domain, in which reference TRBV18 and TRBJ2-5 provide the parts outside the CDR3, is NAGVMQNPRHLVRRRGQEARLRCSPMKGHSHVYWYRQLPEEGLKFMVYLQKENIIDESGMPKERFSAEFPKEGPSILRIQQVVRGDSAAYFCASSPGQSETQYFGPGTRLLVL.

Points on this clonotype: At one end the junction does not follow the germline gene, possibly because of a read error. The CDR3 loop is CASSLAAGQSQETQNF. The CDR3 DNA reads as TGTGCCAGCAGCTTGGCCGCGGGTCAGTCCCAAGAGACCCAGAACTTC. The V call is TRBV5-4, the J call TRBJ2-5; TRBD2 is a possible D gene (5 bases). The CDR3 is made up of 16 amino acids. CDR1 is SGHNT, CDR2 YYREEE, per germline (reference sequence).

Turning to this clonotype: The junction departs from germline at one end; a sequencing error may be responsible. This chain connects TRBV6-5 to TRBJ2-7; 8 positions match TRBD2. Germline CDR1 and CDR2: MNHEY and SVGAGI. This CDR3 has 15 amino acids. CDR3 region: CVSSYRGGPGDEQYF. The CDR3 DNA is TGTGTCAGCAGTTACCGGGGGGGGCCCGGCGATGAGCAGTACTTC.

Remarks on this clonotype: This CDR3 fails to terminate in the conserved phenylalanine or tryptophan, so it likely reflects a read error. V gene TRBV11-3 combines with J gene TRBJ2-4; perhaps TRBD2 as D (6 bases). CDR3 size: 13 residues. Per the germline V gene, CDR1 is SGHNT and CDR2 is YENEEA. V lost 2 bases and J lost 6, with 8 bases in between. CDR3 sequence: CASSLHGRNIQYL. In DNA form, the CDR3 reads TGTGCCAGCAGCTTACACGGGAGAAACATTCAGTACCTC.

On this clonotype: One end of the junction does not line up with germline, which may come from a read error. The CDR3 spells CASSQGAVMWNGQFF. In nucleotides, the CDR3 is TGTGCTAGCAGTCAGGGGGCTGTGATGTGGAATGGGCAGTTCTTC. V gene TRBV11-1 combines with J gene TRBJ2-1, with 8 bases identical to TRBD1. The CDR3 has 15 amino acids. Germline loops: CDR1 SGHAT, CDR2 FQDESV (reference sequence).

This clonotype was detected ten times or more. This chain links TRBV6-1 with TRBJ2-6; D uncertain. Between the trimmed V and J ends, which lost 6 bases and 0 bases, there was a span of 6 bases. The germline V gene encodes CDR1 MNHNS and CDR2 SASEGT. This CDR3 has 14 amino acids. CDR3: CASSLNSGANVLTF. The CDR3 DNA follows: TGTGCCAGCAGCCTTAACTCTGGGGCCAACGTCCTGACTTTC.

V and J are TRBV29-1 and TRBJ2-7; the match to TRBD2 covers 8 bases. This CDR3 contains 15 residues. V shed 6 bases, J shed 8 bases, and the junction held 18 bases outside the gene matches. Germline V gene lookup returns CDR1 SQVTM and CDR2 ANQGSEA. The CDR3 is CSVTSGGRSNHKQYF. Written as DNA, the CDR3 is TGCAGCGTAACATCGGGGGGGCGATCAAACCACAAGCAGTACTTC.

The rearrangement links TRBV6-6 to TRBJ1-2; TRBD1 aligns across 10 bases. The CDR3 runs 15 residues. V gave up 10 bases and J gave up 7 bases; unmatched junction bases: 15. Germline CDR1 and CDR2: MNHNY and SVGAGI (reference sequence). The CDR3 nucleotides are TGTGCCAACAGCTCACGGGACAGGGGAACGGGTGGCTACACCTTC. Amino acids: CANSSRDRGTGGYTF.

This clonotype was seen once. An end of the junction differs from the germline gene, which may be a read error. This rearrangement joins TRBV14 to TRBJ2-3; possible D gene TRBD2, 5 bases. Germline CDR1 reads SGHDN; CDR2 reads FVKESK. The CDR3 has 17 residues. CDR3 in amino acids: CVSSQDTGIDGTDTQYF. CDR3 in DNA: TGTGTCAGCAGCCAAGACACGGGAATTGACGGCACAGATACGCAGTATTTT.

With respect to this clonotype: Sequence at one end of the junction differs from germline and may be a read error. The CDR3 is CASSLMETRYF. CDR3 DNA sequence: TGTGCCAGCAGCCTAATGGAGACCCGGTACTTC. The chain combines TRBV5-5 with TRBJ2-5; D remains ambiguous. The length of the CDR3 is 11 residues. Germline V gene data show CDR1 as SGHKS and CDR2 as YYEKEE (reference sequence).

For this clonotype: The missing conserved phenylalanine or tryptophan at the end of this CDR3 makes a read error likely. J is TRBJ1-6 and V is TRBV11-2, with D perhaps TRBD1 (6 bases). This CDR3 comprises 12 residues. Germline loops: CDR1 SGHAT, CDR2 FQNNGV. CDR3 region: CASQGSNSLLHL. CDR3 coding DNA: TGTGCCAGTCAGGGGTCTAATTCACTCCTCCACTTA.

About this clonotype itself: Since the CDR3 does not end with the conserved phenylalanine or tryptophan, this likely comes from a read error. The DNA is omitted, as the CDR3 cannot be located on it reliably, and the CDR3 follows TCRdb's listing. This sequence joins TRBV11-3 and TRBJ2-1; the D call TRBD2 from the table was never checked on the DNA. Including both end residues, the CDR3 is 14 amino acids long. Germline lookup yields CDR1 SGHNT and CDR2 YENEEA. This CDR3 is CARPGTSGIGEQFL.

About this clonotype: One junction end disagrees with the germline gene, perhaps due to a read error. The CDR3 spells CSSDSGGSGGNVLTF. CDR3 bases: TGCAGCAGTGATTCCGGGGGCTCTGGGGGCAACGTCCTGACTTTC. The genes are TRBV29-1 and TRBJ2-6; either TRBD1 or TRBD2 may supply D (6 bases each). Germline CDR1 SQVTM, CDR2 ANQGSEA. The CDR3 runs 15 residues. The full variable domain, with the rest looked up from reference TRBV29-1 and TRBJ2-6, is SAVISQKPSRDICQRGTSLTIQCQVDSQVTMMFWYRQQPGQSLTLIATANQGSEATYESGFVIDKFPISRPNLTFSTLTVSNMSPEDSSIYLCSSDSGGSGGNVLTFGAGSRLTVL.

This clonotype was counted ten times or more. V gene TRBV5-1 combines with J gene TRBJ1-6; 9 positions agree with TRBD1. Looked up from germline, CDR1 is SGHRS and CDR2 is YFSETQ. CDR3 length: 16 residues. Trimming took 5 bases from V and 8 from J; bases not matched to a gene: 11. DNA for the CDR3: TGCGCCAGCAGAGTGGATCCCGGGACAGGGTATTCACCCCTCCACTTT. This translates into CASRVDPGTGYSPLHF.

Turning to this clonotype: One end of the junction is discordant with germline, which a read error may explain. V gene TRBV7-9 combines with J gene TRBJ2-3; 7 positions match TRBD1. Per germline, CDR1 SEHNR and CDR2 FQNEAQ (reference sequence). The CDR3 runs to 16 residues. The CDR3 region is CVSSPPTGSSTDTQYF. In DNA, the CDR3 is TGTGTCAGCAGCCCCCCGACAGGGTCTAGCACAGATACGCAGTATTTT.

The J gene is TRBJ2-7, the V gene TRBV5-5; 7 bases align to TRBD1. This CDR3 spans 14 amino acids. The V gene's germline CDR1 is SGHKS and CDR2 YYEKEE (reference sequence). The V and J ends lost 8 bases and 12 bases, in that order; junction bases with no gene match: 20. The CDR3 region is CASKPGTDSYELYF. The DNA for the CDR3 is TGTGCCAGTAAGCCCGGGACAGACTCCTACGAACTGTACTTC.

The rearrangement links TRBV11-2 to TRBJ2-7, with D perhaps matching TRBD2 (6 bases). Germline lookup yields CDR1 SGHAT and CDR2 FQNNGV. Trimming left V 7 bases short and J 4 bases short, with 20 bases between. The CDR3 is 15 amino acids. CDR3 amino acids: CASNHRGSNEYEQYF. The CDR3 DNA reads as TGTGCCAGCAACCATCGGGGGAGTAACGAATACGAGCAGTACTTC.